Listed here are 21 T cell receptor beta chains from one sample, sequenced in a study of Graves' ophthalmopathy and Graves' hyperthyroidism. Amplified material comprised TCR beta CDR3 regions derived from RNA transcripts. Second-round multiplex PCR came after a first-round RT-PCR that employed HTBI primers. TCRdb reprocessed the multiplex PCR reads with MiXCR, giving one entry per CDR3 protein. The table lists hundreds of thousands of distinct CDR3 sequences, about 20% of them singletons. Sequenced: peripheral blood. Receptor source: a woman younger than 35 with stable Graves' hyperthyroidism. Some clones in this sample may be carry-over from other donors' samples.

This clonotype was counted ten times or more. The chain is built from TRBV29-1 and TRBJ1-2, with 7 bases matching TRBD1. The CDR3 contains 14 residues. The junction had 13 bases not matched to a gene; V was cut back by 4 bases and J by 8 bases. The germline V gene encodes CDR1 SQVTM and CDR2 ANQGSEA. The CDR3 reads CSVATNRDSWGYTF. The CDR3 DNA reads as TGCAGCGTTGCTACCAACCGGGACAGTTGGGGCTACACCTTC.

This CDR3 reads CASSKIERNTEAFF. The DNA for the CDR3 is TGTGCCAGCAGTAAAATAGAGAGAAACACTGAAGCTTTCTTT. J is TRBJ1-1 and V is TRBV12-3 or TRBV12-4; D ambiguous. This CDR3 is 14 amino acids long. With 5 bases removed from V and 2 bases from J, the gap between germline ends came to 12 bases.

The genes are TRBV4-1 and TRBJ1-2; D remains ambiguous. CDR1 is MGHRA, CDR2 YSYEKL, per germline. This CDR3 is 14 amino acids long. V was shortened by 1 base and J by 4 bases, with 10 bases between the two germline ends. The CDR3 nucleotides read TGCGCCAGCAGCCAAGGTCCAGAATCCTATGGCTACACCTTC. It translates to CASSQGPESYGYTF.

This clonotype has a count of ten or more. The chain is built from TRBV5-1 and TRBJ1-1; 10 bases align to TRBD1. The germline gives CDR1 SGHRS, CDR2 YFSETQ. V lost 0 bases and J lost 10; bases outside the gene matches: 6. The CDR3 is 14 residues long. CDR3 residues: CASSLGQGAQVAFF. In nucleotides, the CDR3 is TGCGCCAGCAGCTTGGGACAGGGGGCGCAGGTAGCTTTCTTT.

Ten or more counts support this clonotype. J is TRBJ2-7 and V is TRBV29-1, with 9 bases matching TRBD1. The CDR3 is 14 amino acids. CDR1 SQVTM and CDR2 ANQGSEA come from the germline V gene. The V gene end was trimmed by 4 bases and the J gene end by 2 bases; junction bases not matched to a gene: 6. The CDR3 here is CSVGSQGATYEQYF. The CDR3 region has the DNA TGCAGCGTTGGTTCACAGGGGGCGACCTACGAGCAGTACTTC.

The V call is TRBV20-1, the J call TRBJ1-5, with a weak D call TRBD1 (5 bases). This CDR3 has 16 amino acids. V was cut by 0 bases and J by 3 bases, with 15 bases left in between. Germline V gene sequence: CDR1 DFQATT, CDR2 SNEGSKA (reference sequence). This CDR3 is CSARDIAGGTNQPQHF. The CDR3 DNA follows: TGCAGTGCTAGAGATATAGCCGGGGGGACCAATCAGCCCCAGCATTTT.

At least ten counts were recorded for this clonotype. This chain connects TRBV12-3 or TRBV12-4 to TRBJ1-2; D is undetermined. The CDR3 is 13 residues long. V lost 3 bases, J lost 4 bases, and 9 bases lay in between. The CDR3 region is CASSFIAGYGYTF. The DNA for the CDR3 is TGTGCCAGCAGTTTTATTGCGGGCTATGGCTACACCTTC.

The chain couples TRBV6-5 to TRBJ1-2; D possibly corresponds to TRBD1 (5 bases). Trimming cost V 1 base and J 2 bases, with 8 bases left between them. Germline-derived CDR1 and CDR2 are MNHEY and SVGAGI. CDR3 length: 14 residues. The CDR3 reads CASSYLGENYGYTF. CDR3 coding DNA: TGTGCCAGCAGTTACTTGGGGGAGAACTATGGCTACACCTTC.

This clonotype was observed a handful of times. This rearrangement joins TRBV18 to TRBJ1-5; the D gene is possibly TRBD1 (6 bases). The CDR3 is 13 residues long. The V gene lost 5 bases and the J gene lost 5 bases, with 10 bases spanning the gap. The germline CDR1 and CDR2 sequences are KGHSH and LQKENI. The CDR3: CASSTGSDQPQHF. In nucleotides, the CDR3 is TGTGCCAGCTCAACAGGGAGCGATCAGCCCCAGCATTTT.

This clonotype was recorded many times. The chain combines TRBV6-1 with TRBJ1-1, with D hard to call. The CDR3 has 15 amino acids. V lost 4 bases, J lost 5 bases, and 17 bases lay in between. Germline values: CDR1 MNHNS, CDR2 SASEGT. In nucleotides, the CDR3 is TGTGCCAGCAGTGCCGACACCCTGGTGGGGACTGAAGCTTTCTTT. Translated, it gives CASSADTLVGTEAFF.

For this clonotype: Relative to the germline gene, one junction end is altered; a read error may explain this. The chain has TRBV13 and TRBJ1-1, with unresolved D. The CDR3 spans 13 residues. Germline CDR1 PRHDT, CDR2 FYEKMQ (reference sequence). This CDR3 is CASSSIRGTETFF. The CDR3 bases are TGTGCCAGCAGCTCGATCCGCGGCACTGAAACTTTCTTT.

There are many counts of this clonotype. This chain links TRBV29-1 with TRBJ1-2, with 8 bases that match TRBD1. The CDR3 is made up of 16 amino acids. The V and J ends lost 1 base and 4 bases, in that order; junction bases with no gene match: 11. Looked up from germline, CDR1 is SQVTM and CDR2 is ANQGSEA. Written as DNA, the CDR3 is TGCAGCGTTGAAGGGTCAGGGGGCGCCTCGGGCTATGGCTACACCTTC. Translated, it gives CSVEGSGGASGYGYTF.

This clonotype has a count of ten or more. The rearrangement joins TRBV12-3 or TRBV12-4 to TRBJ2-7; D gene uncertain. The V end was cut by 1 base, the J end by 5 bases, with 3 bases between. This CDR3 region has 11 residues. The CDR3, as DNA: TGTGCCAGCAGTTTAGATGACGAGCAGTACTTC. Its translation is CASSLDDEQYF.

This clonotype has at least ten counts. V usage is TRBV12-3 or TRBV12-4 and J usage is TRBJ2-7; D not resolved. The V end lost 1 base, the J end lost 2 bases, and 6 bases lay between the germline ends. CDR3 length: 13 amino acids. Here the CDR3 reads CASSLDHPYEQYF. The CDR3 nucleotides are TGTGCCAGCAGTTTAGATCACCCCTACGAGCAGTACTTC.

This clonotype has ten or more counts. The chain is built from TRBV12-3 or TRBV12-4 and TRBJ2-7; TRBD2 might be the D (6 bases). The CDR3 spans 15 residues. The V gene lost 4 bases and the J gene lost 1 base, with 14 bases spanning the gap. The CDR3 sequence is CASSSEGVGSYEQYF. CDR3 in DNA: TGTGCCAGCAGTTCGGAGGGAGTGGGTTCCTACGAGCAGTACTTC.

A few counts support this clonotype. The chain has TRBV27 and TRBJ1-6; D may be TRBD1 (5 bases). From germline, CDR1 is MNHEY and CDR2 SMNVEV (reference sequence). V gave up 5 bases and J gave up 3 bases, with 14 bases separating them. CDR3 length: 16 amino acids. The CDR3, as DNA: TGTGCCAGCAGTCCAATAGACAGTTTCTATAATTCACCCCTCCACTTT. Translation gives CASSPIDSFYNSPLHF.

The chain uses TRBV12-5 and TRBJ2-2, with D unclear. Per the germline V gene, CDR1 is LGHNT and CDR2 is FRNRAP. Deletions cut 0 bases from V and 5 bases from J, with 16 bases between. This CDR3 contains 17 residues. Here the CDR3 reads CASGLVPLIGLTGELFF. The CDR3 DNA is TGTGCTAGTGGTTTGGTTCCCCTTATAGGCCTTACCGGGGAGCTGTTTTTT. Based on the CDR3 plus reference TRBV12-5 and TRBJ2-2, the full variable domain is DARVTQTPRHKVTEMGQEVTMRCQPILGHNTVFWYRQTMMQGLELLAYFRNRAPLDDSGMPKDRFSAEMPDATLATLKIQPSEPRDSAVYFCASGLVPLIGLTGELFFGEGSRLTVL.

This clonotype was detected many times. The chain couples TRBV6-1 to TRBJ1-1; D call uncertain. Trimming took off 7 bases at V and 6 bases at J, with 18 bases between the two ends. The CDR3 sequence is 14 residues long. Per the germline V gene, CDR1 is MNHNS and CDR2 is SASEGT. CDR3 in DNA: TGTGCCAGCATCCCCGTAGGACGGGTCCCTGAAGCTTTCTTT. This encodes CASIPVGRVPEAFF.

This clonotype occurred many times. Here the CDR3 reads CASSENRNTEAFF. The CDR3 bases are TGTGCCAGCAGTGAAAACCGGAACACTGAAGCTTTCTTT. The chain uses TRBV6-1 and TRBJ1-1; D uncertain. V lost 2 bases to trimming and J lost 1 base, with 5 bases between them. CDR1 is MNHNS and CDR2 is SASEGT in the germline V gene. The CDR3 has 13 amino acids.

This clonotype was counted ten times or more. The V and J genes are TRBV27 and TRBJ1-5, with unresolved D. Germline V lookup: CDR1 MNHEY, CDR2 SMNVEV (reference sequence). Trimming stripped 3 bases from V and 2 bases from J, with 8 bases between. CDR3 length: 14 amino acids. In DNA form, the CDR3 reads TGTGCCAGCAGTTTGTCCCAGGGCAATCAGCCCCAGCATTTT. Amino acid sequence: CASSLSQGNQPQHF.

V gene TRBV28 combines with J gene TRBJ2-7, with 8 bases lining up with TRBD1. Germline assignment: CDR1 MDHEN and CDR2 SYDVKM. The J segment lost 2 bases and the V segment lost 5 bases, leaving 8 bases of the junction unmatched. This CDR3 is built from 15 residues. The CDR3 is CASSHPGQETYEQYF. In nucleotides, the CDR3 is TGTGCCAGCAGTCATCCGGGACAGGAGACCTACGAGCAGTACTTC.